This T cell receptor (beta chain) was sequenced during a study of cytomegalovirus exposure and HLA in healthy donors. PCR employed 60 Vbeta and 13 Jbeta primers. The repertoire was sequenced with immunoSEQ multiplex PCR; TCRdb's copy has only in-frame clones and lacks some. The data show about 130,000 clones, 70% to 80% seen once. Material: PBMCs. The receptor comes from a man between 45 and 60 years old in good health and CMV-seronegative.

The CDR3 DNA follows: TGTGCCAGCATGGAGGGCCTTGGGGAGACCCAGTACTTC. As protein: CASMEGLGETQYF. The rearrangement links TRBV28 to TRBJ2-5; D may be TRBD2 (6 bases). The CDR3 is made up of 13 amino acids. V was cut by 7 bases and J by 5 bases, with 14 bases left in between. CDR1 and CDR2 (germline): MDHEN, SYDVKM. The full variable domain, its missing parts supplied by reference TRBV28 and TRBJ2-5, is DVKVTQSSRYLVKRTGEKVFLECVQDMDHENMFWYRQDPGLGLRLIYFSYDVKMKEKGDIPEGYSVSREKKERFSLILESASTNQTSMYLCASMEGLGETQYFGPGTRLLVL.